This T cell receptor (beta chain) was identified in a study of T cell responses to AZD1222 COVID-19 vaccine. Whole-study findings and limits: Seropositive AZD1222 recipients at baseline numbered only five to seven.

TCRdb's table, derived via immunoSEQ multiplex PCR, lists solely in-frame clones and lacks some. The sample lists some 180,000 clones, roughly 90% seen once, with 1.6% in the top ten. Germline V CDR1 and CDR2: LGHNA, YSLEER. Trimming at V came to 4 bases and at J to 4 bases, leaving 9 bases not matched to a gene. This CDR3 comprises 16 residues. A remark on this clone: Its matching antigen is unknown.

This TCR came from an adult in good health. The chain recombines TRBV4-3 with TRBJ2-5, with TRBD2 identical over 10 bases. The specimen was peripheral blood, collected on day 0 of AZD1222 vaccination. The CDR3 spells CASSPSLTSGSETQYF. DNA of the CDR3: TGCGCCAGCAGCCCCTCCCTGACTAGCGGGTCAGAGACCCAGTACTTC.